This passage covers 5 T cell receptor beta chains from one sample sequenced in a study of blood T cell repertoires in COVID-19. Method: immunoSEQ multiplex PCR; TCRdb's copy keeps in-frame clones and lacks some. The sample includes hundreds of thousands of clones, approximately 90% seen only once; the top ten take more than 1.5%. Sequencing was done on a sample of PBMCs or T cells enriched from blood (not recorded which). These receptors all come from a man aged 35-49 years who had recovered from COVID-19.

V and J are TRBV4-3 and TRBJ1-1, with TRBD1 matching 8 bases. Trimming took 0 bases from V and 5 from J; bases not matched to a gene: 5. The germline V gene encodes CDR1 LGHNA and CDR2 YSLEER. This CDR3 contains 15 residues. The CDR3 reads CASSQDPRTGTEAFF. In DNA form, the CDR3 reads TGCGCCAGCAGCCAAGATCCCCGGACAGGGACTGAAGCTTTCTTT.

The gene calls are TRBV25-1 and TRBJ2-1; perhaps TRBD2 as D (7 bases). This CDR3 has 18 residues. V lost 4 bases to trimming and J lost 4 bases, with 23 bases between them. The germline CDR1 and CDR2 sequences are MGHDK and SYGVNS. CDR3 in DNA: TGTGCCAGCAGTGTACAGTACGGGGGGCGAGGGTCTTACAATGAGCAGTTCTTC. This gives the protein CASSVQYGGRGSYNEQFF.

This chain connects TRBV3-1 (or the pseudogene TRBV3-2) to TRBJ2-2, with 8 bases matching TRBD2. CDR3 length: 15 amino acids. The V segment lost 5 bases and the J segment 1 base; nucleotides outside the gene matches: 3. Per the germline V gene, CDR1 is LGHDT and CDR2 is YNNKEL (reference sequence). This CDR3 is CASSMGLENTGELFF. The CDR3 DNA reads as TGTGCCAGCAGCATGGGACTAGAGAACACCGGGGAGCTGTTTTTT.

The chain recombines TRBV6-6 with TRBJ1-4, with 8 nucleotides matching TRBD1. V trimming: 5 bases; J trimming: 0 bases; junction bases outside the gene matches: 11. The CDR3 has 18 residues. Germline CDR1 reads MNHNY; CDR2 reads SVGAGI (reference sequence). The DNA of the CDR3 is TGTGCCAGCAGTCGTACGGGGGACAGGACCGCAACTAATGAAAAACTGTTTTTT. Translation: CASSRTGDRTATNEKLFF.

This clone appeared a few times. The chain has TRBV11-2 and TRBJ2-1; D gene unclear. The CDR3 totals 12 residues. Trimming cost V 5 bases and J 6 bases, with 8 bases left between them. Germline lookup yields CDR1 SGHAT and CDR2 FQNNGV. Written as DNA, the CDR3 is TGTGCCAGCAGCCAAAAAATCAATGAGCAGTTCTTC. It yields the protein CASSQKINEQFF.